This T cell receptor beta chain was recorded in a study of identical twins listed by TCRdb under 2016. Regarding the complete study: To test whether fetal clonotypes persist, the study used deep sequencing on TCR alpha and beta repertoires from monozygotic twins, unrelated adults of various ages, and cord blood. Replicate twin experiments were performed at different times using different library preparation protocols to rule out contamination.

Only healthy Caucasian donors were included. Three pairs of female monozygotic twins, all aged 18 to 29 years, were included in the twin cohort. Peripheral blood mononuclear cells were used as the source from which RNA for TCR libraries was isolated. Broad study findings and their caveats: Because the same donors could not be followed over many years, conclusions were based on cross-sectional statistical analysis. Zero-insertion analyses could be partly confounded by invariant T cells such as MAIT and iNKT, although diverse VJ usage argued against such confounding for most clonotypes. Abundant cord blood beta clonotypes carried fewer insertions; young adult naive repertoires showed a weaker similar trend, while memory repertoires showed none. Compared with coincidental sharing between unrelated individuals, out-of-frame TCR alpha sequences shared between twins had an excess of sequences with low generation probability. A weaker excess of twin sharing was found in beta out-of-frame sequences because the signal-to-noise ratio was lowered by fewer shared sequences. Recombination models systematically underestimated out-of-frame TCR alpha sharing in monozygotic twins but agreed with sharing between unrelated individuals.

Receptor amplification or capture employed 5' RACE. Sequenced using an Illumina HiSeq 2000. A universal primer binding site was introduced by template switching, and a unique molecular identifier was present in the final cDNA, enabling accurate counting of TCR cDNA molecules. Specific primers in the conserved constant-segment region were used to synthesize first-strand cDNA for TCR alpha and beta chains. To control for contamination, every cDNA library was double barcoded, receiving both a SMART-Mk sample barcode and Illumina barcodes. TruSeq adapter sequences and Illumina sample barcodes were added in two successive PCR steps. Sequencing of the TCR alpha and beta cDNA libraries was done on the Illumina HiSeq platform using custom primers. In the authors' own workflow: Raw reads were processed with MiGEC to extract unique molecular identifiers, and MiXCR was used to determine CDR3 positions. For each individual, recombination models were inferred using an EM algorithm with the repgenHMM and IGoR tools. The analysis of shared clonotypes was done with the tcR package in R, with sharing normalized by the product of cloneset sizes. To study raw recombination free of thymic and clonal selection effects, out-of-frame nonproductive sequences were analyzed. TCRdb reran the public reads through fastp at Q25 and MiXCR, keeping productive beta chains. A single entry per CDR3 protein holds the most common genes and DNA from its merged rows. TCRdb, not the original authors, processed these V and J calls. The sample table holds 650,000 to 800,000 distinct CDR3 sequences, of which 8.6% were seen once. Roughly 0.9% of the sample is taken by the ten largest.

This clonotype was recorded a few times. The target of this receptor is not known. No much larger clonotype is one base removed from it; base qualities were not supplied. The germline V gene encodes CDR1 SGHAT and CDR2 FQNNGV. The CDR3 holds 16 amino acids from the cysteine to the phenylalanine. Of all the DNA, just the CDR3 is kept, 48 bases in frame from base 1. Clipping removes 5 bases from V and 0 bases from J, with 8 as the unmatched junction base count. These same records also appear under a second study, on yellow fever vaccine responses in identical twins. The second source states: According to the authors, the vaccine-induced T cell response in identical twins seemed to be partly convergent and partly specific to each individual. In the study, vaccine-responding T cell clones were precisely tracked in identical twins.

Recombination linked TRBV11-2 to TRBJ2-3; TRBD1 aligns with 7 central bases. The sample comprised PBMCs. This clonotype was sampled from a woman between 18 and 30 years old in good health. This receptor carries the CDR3 CASSQGDRHSTDTQYF. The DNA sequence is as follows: TGTGCCAGCAGCCAAGGGGACAGACACAGCACAGATACGCAGTATTTT.